A selection of T cell receptor beta chains follows, all from one sample in a study of vaccination and CD4 T cells after COVID-19. No antigen has been assigned to these receptors. TCRdb itself ran the PCR reads through MiXCR, one entry per CDR3 protein. The data hold thousands of distinct CDR3 sequences, with 48% observed a single time. Sequenced sample: CD4+ T cells from blood, cultured in vitro. These receptors came from a human donor who had recovered from COVID-19. The CDR3 runs from the conserved cysteine through the conserved F or W. The D gene is left open where the match is weak. Part of the rows lack a size; the others show once, few, many or a class for expanded clones.

j_gene,v_gene,d_gene,len,abundance,CDR3aa,CDR3nt
TRBJ2-1,TRBV11-2,-,14,few,CASSLGLGVREQFF,TGTGCCAGCAGCTTAGGACTTGGGGTCCGGGAGCAGTTCTTC
TRBJ2-1,TRBV5-4,-,14,-,CASSGLGVYNEQFF,TGTGCCAGCAGCGGCCTGGGAGTCTACAATGAGCAGTTCTTC
TRBJ1-2,TRBV12-3/TRBV12-4,-,15,-,CASSHSVPAGYGYTF,TGTGCCAGCAGTCACAGTGTCCCAGCAGGGTATGGCTACACCTTC
TRBJ2-1,TRBV21-1,-,16,few,CASSQKRGRGYNEQFF,TGTGCCAGCAGCCAAAAGAGGGGAAGGGGGTACAATGAGCAGTTCTTC
TRBJ2-5,TRBV18,-,11,-,CASSSQETQYF,TGTGCCAGCTCATCTCAAGAGACCCAGTACTTC
TRBJ2-7,TRBV18,TRBD1,15,few,CASSPGQGAQGEQYF,TGTGCCAGCTCACCTGGACAGGGGGCCCAGGGCGAGCAGTACTTC
TRBJ1-5,TRBV12-3/TRBV12-4,-,12,-,CASSLGELPQHF,TGTGCCAGCAGTTTGGGGGAACTGCCCCAGCATTTT
TRBJ1-2,TRBV21-1,-,16,-,CASSKEGTGPNYGYTF,TGTGCCAGCAGCAAAGAAGGGACAGGCCCAAACTATGGCTACACCTTC
TRBJ2-7,TRBV12-3/TRBV12-4,-,12,-,CASSLTTYEQYF,TGTGCCAGCAGTTTAACGACCTACGAGCAGTACTTC
TRBJ2-1,TRBV6-2/TRBV6-3,TRBD2,14,few,CASSLAGFWDEQFF,TGTGCCAGCAGTCTAGCGGGGTTCTGGGATGAGCAGTTCTTC
TRBJ2-7,TRBV6-1,-,14,few,CASRSRDGSYEQYF,TGTGCCAGCAGGAGCCGGGACGGCTCCTACGAGCAGTACTTC
TRBJ2-3,TRBV6-1,-,16,-,CASGMGVRPLTDTQYF,TGTGCCAGCGGGATGGGAGTTCGGCCCCTCACAGATACGCAGTATTTT
TRBJ2-7,TRBV12-3/TRBV12-4,-,13,-,CASSPGRPYEQYF,TGTGCCAGCAGTCCAGGGAGACCGTACGAGCAGTACTTC
TRBJ2-7,TRBV7-2,-,14,-,CASSTPGDGYEQYF,TGTGCCAGCAGCACCCCAGGGGATGGCTACGAGCAGTACTTC
TRBJ1-2,TRBV27,-,16,-,CASTTRGGDESYGYTF,TGTGCCAGCACTACCCGAGGGGGGGATGAGAGCTATGGCTACACCTTC
TRBJ1-2,TRBV19,TRBD1,14,-,CASTPQGAHYGYTF,TGTGCCAGTACCCCACAGGGGGCTCACTATGGCTACACCTTC
TRBJ2-3,TRBV20-1,-,14,few,CSATRRGFSDTQYF,TGCAGTGCAACACGAAGGGGCTTCTCCGATACGCAGTATTTT
TRBJ2-3,TRBV21-1,-,17,-,CASSWKPGLPGTDTQYF,TGTGCCAGCAGCTGGAAGCCGGGACTACCAGGCACAGATACGCAGTATTTT
TRBJ1-2,TRBV6-5,-,16,-,CASSYSNVGANYGYTF,TGTGCCAGCAGTTACTCGAATGTGGGGGCTAACTATGGCTACACCTTC
TRBJ1-5,TRBV15,-,12,few,CATSTGYQPQHF,TGTGCCACCAGCACCGGATATCAGCCCCAGCATTTT